This T cell receptor beta chain was recovered during a study of identical twins. Study-level findings and limits: Researchers reported excess low generation probability among twin-shared out-of-frame alpha sequences. Potential partial confounding of zero-insertion analyses by invariant MAIT and iNKT cells was noted.

This clonotype was counted many times. Its antigen is not identified. MiXCR, applied by TCRdb to the 5' RACE reads, yields one record per CDR3 protein. The sample comprises approximately 690,000 distinct CDR3 sequences, approximately 6.1% of which are singletons, and approximately 1.6% rests with the top ten. The CDR3 extends over 15 amino acids. Germline CDR1 and CDR2: SGHDT and YYEEEE. The ends were cut back, 3 bases at V and 10 bases at J, with 17 bases in the middle. This clonotype originated in a man between 18 and 35 years old in good health. Sample: naive T cells sorted from blood. This chain joins TRBV5-6 and TRBJ1-6; no clear D. The CDR3 DNA is TGTGCCAGCAGCTCACTTACTATAATGGACTCACCCCTCCACTTT. Translation gives CASSSLTIMDSPLHF.